This is a list of T cell receptor beta chains from one sample in a study of blood T cell repertoires in COVID-19. Clones were read by immunoSEQ multiplex PCR, and TCRdb kept only the in-frame ones, dropping some. The sample lists 250,000 or so clones, approximately 89% occurring once. The material sequenced was PBMCs or T cells enriched from blood (not recorded which). These receptors were taken from a woman aged 40 to 50 who had been exposed to COVID-19. Each CDR3 is given with its conserved first and last residue.

length,V,J,CDR3
14,TRBV27,TRBJ1-5,CASSSDRVYQPQHF
17,TRBV7-9,TRBJ2-5,CASSYPIEQGAGETQYF
14,TRBV6-5,TRBJ2-2,CAISTGGGTGELFF
18,TRBV27,TRBJ2-7,CASSPGTSGARSSYEQYF
13,TRBV11-2,TRBJ1-1,CASSLDRRGEAFF
14,TRBV5-6,TRBJ1-4,CASRQGSTNEKLFF
13,TRBV6-5,TRBJ2-7,CASSSRFSYEQYF
17,TRBV9,TRBJ2-1,CASSVGPTSGSLNEQFF
15,TRBV18,TRBJ1-4,CASSSKQGIDEKLFF
19,TRBV6-4,TRBJ1-3,CASSERAGLGLPTYNTIYF
19,TRBV5-1,TRBJ2-1,CASSTQGGTSGSKYNEQFF
12,TRBV27,TRBJ2-7,CASSFGRGEQYF
14,TRBV27,TRBJ2-1,CASSLGTSGNEQFF
16,TRBV19,TRBJ2-2,CATGTPMNLNTGELFF
18,TRBV18,TRBJ1-1,CASSQTGTGASMNTEAFF
12,TRBV25-1,TRBJ2-3,CASSRTGDTQYF
14,TRBV5-4,TRBJ1-5,CASNDRVSNQPQHF